The clone carrying this T cell receptor (beta chain) was seen many times. No antigen is known for it. Germline V gives CDR1 SQVTM, CDR2 ANQGSEA. The CDR3 totals 14 residues. The V and J ends lost 6 bases and 3 bases respectively, with 15 bases between them. The source of the sample is a study of early T cells in non-severe SARS-CoV-2 infection. Study overall: Chains were unpaired, as sequencing was done on bulk RNA from unsorted whole blood.

Points from the study as a whole: Matches to VDJdb favored anti-spike CD8 responses and missed private and CD4 specificities.

Researchers attached unique molecular identifiers to individual cDNA molecules. TCRdb independently ran MiXCR on the 5' RACE reads; one entry per CDR3 protein. The top ten clones hold around 6% of a sample with around 64,000 distinct CDR3 sequences, about 10% of them seen once. The chain joins TRBV29-1 to TRBJ2-1, with D possibly TRBD1 on 6 matching bases. Sample: whole blood, taken at baseline. This clonotype was sampled from an adult who was a healthcare worker with PCR-confirmed SARS-CoV-2 infection or an uninfected control (not recorded which). The CDR3 reads CSVIQPDSYNEQFF. The CDR3 DNA is TGCAGCGTCATCCAACCGGACAGCTACAATGAGCAGTTCTTC.